The entry that follows covers one TCR beta chain sequence. As yet, its antigen is unknown. This sample is part of a study of long-term antiretroviral therapy in people with HIV. The V and J ends lost 7 bases and 8 bases, in that order; junction bases with no gene match: 5. This CDR3 has 14 residues. Germline V gene data show CDR1 as MNHNY and CDR2 as SVGAGI (reference sequence). Researchers ran immunoSEQ v3.0 at survey level. Measured with immunoSEQ multiplex PCR; TCRdb has only the in-frame clones, and not every one. The sample shows 19,000 or so clones, roughly 78% of them seen only once. Findings and caveats of the study: Transplant-donor-level diversity was not reached after ART, though diversity increased. Repertoires in HIV (unlike those of controls) had narrower CDR3 length ranges.

The TCR comes from a woman in her thirties or forties with HIV. J is TRBJ2-1 and V is TRBV6-6; 13 nucleotides match TRBD2. This sample comprised unsorted PBMCs, obtained 0.2 years after starting antiretroviral therapy. The CDR3: CASTRGLAGYEQFF. The CDR3 DNA reads as TGTGCCAGCACCCGGGGACTAGCGGGATATGAGCAGTTCTTC.